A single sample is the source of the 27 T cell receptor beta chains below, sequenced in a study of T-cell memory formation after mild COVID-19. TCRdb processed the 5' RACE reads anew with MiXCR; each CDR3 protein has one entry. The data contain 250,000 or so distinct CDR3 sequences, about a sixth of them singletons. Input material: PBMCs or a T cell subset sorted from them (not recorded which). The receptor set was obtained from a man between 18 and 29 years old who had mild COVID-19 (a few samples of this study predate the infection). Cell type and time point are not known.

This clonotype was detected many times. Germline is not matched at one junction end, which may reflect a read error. This CDR3 is CASSLGKDASYGYTF. In DNA form, the CDR3 reads TGTGCCAGCAGCTTAGGAAAAGACGCTTCCTATGGCTACACCTTC. The chain employs TRBV12-3 or TRBV12-4 and TRBJ1-2; D call uncertain. The CDR3 contains 15 residues.

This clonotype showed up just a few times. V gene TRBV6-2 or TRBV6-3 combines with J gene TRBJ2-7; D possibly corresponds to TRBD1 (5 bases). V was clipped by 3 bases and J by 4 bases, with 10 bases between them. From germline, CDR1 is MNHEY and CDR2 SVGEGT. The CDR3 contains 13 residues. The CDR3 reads CASSYLGQYEQYV. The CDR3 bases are TGTGCCAGCAGTTATTTGGGGCAGTACGAGCAGTACGTC.

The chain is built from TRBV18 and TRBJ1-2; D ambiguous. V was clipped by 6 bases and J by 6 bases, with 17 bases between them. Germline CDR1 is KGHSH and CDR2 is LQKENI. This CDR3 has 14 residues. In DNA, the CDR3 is TGTGCCAGCTCCCCAGAGGGCGGGTACGATGGCTACACCTTC. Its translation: CASSPEGGYDGYTF.

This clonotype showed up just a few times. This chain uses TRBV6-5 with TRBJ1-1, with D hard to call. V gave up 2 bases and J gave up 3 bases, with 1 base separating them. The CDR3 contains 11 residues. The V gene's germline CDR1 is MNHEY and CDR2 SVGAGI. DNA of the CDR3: TGTGCCAGCAGTTACCACACTGAAGCTTTCTTT. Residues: CASSYHTEAFF.

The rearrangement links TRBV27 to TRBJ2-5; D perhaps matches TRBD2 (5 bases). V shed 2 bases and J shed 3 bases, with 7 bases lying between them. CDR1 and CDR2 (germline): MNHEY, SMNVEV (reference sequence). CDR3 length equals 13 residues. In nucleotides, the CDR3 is TGTGCCAGCAGTTTAATCGGGGAAGAGACCCAGTACTTC. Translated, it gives CASSLIGEETQYF.

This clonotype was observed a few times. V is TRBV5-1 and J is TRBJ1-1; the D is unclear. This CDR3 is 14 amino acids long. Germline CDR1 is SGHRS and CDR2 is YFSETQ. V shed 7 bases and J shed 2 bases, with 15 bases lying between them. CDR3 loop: CASGSPTANTEAFF. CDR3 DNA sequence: TGCGCCAGCGGCTCCCCGACGGCCAACACTGAAGCTTTCTTT.

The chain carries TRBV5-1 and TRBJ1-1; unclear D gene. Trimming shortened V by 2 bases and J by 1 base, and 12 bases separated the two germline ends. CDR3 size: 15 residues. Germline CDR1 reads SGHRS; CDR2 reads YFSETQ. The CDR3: CASSLASVRNTEAFF. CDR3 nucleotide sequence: TGCGCCAGCAGCTTAGCATCGGTGCGGAACACTGAAGCTTTCTTT.

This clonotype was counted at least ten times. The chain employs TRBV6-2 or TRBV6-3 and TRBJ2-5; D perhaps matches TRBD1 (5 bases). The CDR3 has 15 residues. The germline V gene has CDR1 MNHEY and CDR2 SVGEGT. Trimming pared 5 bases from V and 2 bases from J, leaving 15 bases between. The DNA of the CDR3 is TGTGCCAGCAGTGACCTCAGACAGATGCAAGAGACCCAGTACTTC. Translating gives CASSDLRQMQETQYF.

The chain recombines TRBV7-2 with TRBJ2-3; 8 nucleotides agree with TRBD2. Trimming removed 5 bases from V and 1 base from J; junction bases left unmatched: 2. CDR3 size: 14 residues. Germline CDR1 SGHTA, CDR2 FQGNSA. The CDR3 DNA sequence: TGTGCCAGCAGCGGTAGCGGGGGCACAGATACGCAGTATTTT. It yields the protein CASSGSGGTDTQYF.

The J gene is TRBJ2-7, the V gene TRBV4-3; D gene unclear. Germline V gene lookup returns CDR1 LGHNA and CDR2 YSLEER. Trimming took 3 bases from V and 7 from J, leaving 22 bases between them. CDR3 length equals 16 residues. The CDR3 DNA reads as TGCGCCAGCAGCCAGACCTCTAGTAACAATGGGTCAGAGCAGTACGTC. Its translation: CASSQTSSNNGSEQYV.

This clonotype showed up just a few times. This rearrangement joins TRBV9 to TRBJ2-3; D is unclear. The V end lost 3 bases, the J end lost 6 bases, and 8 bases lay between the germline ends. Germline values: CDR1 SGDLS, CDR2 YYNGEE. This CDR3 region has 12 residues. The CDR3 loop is CASSGGMDTQYF. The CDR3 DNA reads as TGTGCCAGCAGCGGTGGAATGGATACGCAGTATTTT.

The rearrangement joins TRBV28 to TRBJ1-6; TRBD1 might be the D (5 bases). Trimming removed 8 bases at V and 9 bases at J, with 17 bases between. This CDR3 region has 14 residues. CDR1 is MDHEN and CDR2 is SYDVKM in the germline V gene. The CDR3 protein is CASVSTIQGSPLHF. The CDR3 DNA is TGTGCCAGCGTTTCGACTATCCAGGGTTCACCCCTCCACTTT.

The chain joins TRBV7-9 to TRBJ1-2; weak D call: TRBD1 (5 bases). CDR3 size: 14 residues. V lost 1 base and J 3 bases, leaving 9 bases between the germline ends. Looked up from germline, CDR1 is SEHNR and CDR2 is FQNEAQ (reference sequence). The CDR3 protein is CASSLDGGHYGYTF. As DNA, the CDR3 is TGTGCCAGCAGCTTAGATGGGGGTCACTATGGCTACACCTTC.

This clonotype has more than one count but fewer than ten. The CDR3 spells CSVAGPSYEQYF. DNA of the CDR3: TGCAGCGTTGCGGGACCTTCCTACGAGCAGTACTTC. The rearrangement uses TRBV29-1 and TRBJ2-7; D possibly matches TRBD1 or TRBD2 (5 bases each). Per germline, CDR1 SQVTM and CDR2 ANQGSEA. Trimming shortened V by 4 bases and J by 1 base, and 8 bases separated the two germline ends. The CDR3 contains 12 residues.

CDR3 nucleotide sequence: TGTGCCAGCAGCTCCCGCGGGGCAGTAAATGAGCAGTTCTTC. Protein: CASSSRGAVNEQFF. The chain couples TRBV7-3 to TRBJ2-1; a weak D match, TRBD2 (6 bases). Germline CDR1 and CDR2: SGHTA and FQGTGA. Between the trimmed V and J ends, which lost 4 bases and 7 bases, there was a span of 14 bases. CDR3 size: 14 residues.

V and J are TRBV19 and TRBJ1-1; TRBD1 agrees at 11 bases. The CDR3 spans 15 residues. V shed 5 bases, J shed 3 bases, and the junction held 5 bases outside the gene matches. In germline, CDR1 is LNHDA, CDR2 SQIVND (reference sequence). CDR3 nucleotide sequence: TGTGCCAGTAGTTTGGACAGGGGGCGCGACACTGAAGCTTTCTTT. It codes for CASSLDRGRDTEAFF.

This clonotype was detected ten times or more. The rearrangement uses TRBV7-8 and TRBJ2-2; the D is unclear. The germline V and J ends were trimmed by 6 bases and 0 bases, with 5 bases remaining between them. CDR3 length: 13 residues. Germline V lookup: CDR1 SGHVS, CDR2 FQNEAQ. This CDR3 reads CASRNTNTGELFF. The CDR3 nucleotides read TGTGCCAGCAGGAACACGAACACCGGGGAGCTGTTTTTT.

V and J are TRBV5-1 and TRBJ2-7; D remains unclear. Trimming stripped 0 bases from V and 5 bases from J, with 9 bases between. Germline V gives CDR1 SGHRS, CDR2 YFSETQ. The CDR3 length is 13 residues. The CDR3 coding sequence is TGCGCCAGCAGCTTGGCCGTTAACAACGAGCAGTACTTC. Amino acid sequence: CASSLAVNNEQYF.

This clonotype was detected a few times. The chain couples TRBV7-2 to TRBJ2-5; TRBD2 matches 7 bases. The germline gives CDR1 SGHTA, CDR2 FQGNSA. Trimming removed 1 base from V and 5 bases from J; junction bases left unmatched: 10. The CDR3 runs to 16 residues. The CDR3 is CASSLEGGGRTETQYF. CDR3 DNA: TGTGCCAGCAGCTTAGAGGGCGGGGGACGGACGGAGACCCAGTACTTC.

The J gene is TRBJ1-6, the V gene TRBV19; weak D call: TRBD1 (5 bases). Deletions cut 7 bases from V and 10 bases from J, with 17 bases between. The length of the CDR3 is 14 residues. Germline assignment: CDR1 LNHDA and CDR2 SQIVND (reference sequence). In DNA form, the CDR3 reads TGTGCCAGTACCTCCGGGACCAACCCCTCACCCCTCCACTTT. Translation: CASTSGTNPSPLHF.

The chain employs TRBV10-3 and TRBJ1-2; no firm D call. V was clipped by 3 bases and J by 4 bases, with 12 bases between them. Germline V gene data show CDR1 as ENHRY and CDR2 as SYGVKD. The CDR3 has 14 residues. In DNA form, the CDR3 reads TGTGCCATCAGTGAACGGACGCTATTCTATGGCTACACCTTC. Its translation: CAISERTLFYGYTF.

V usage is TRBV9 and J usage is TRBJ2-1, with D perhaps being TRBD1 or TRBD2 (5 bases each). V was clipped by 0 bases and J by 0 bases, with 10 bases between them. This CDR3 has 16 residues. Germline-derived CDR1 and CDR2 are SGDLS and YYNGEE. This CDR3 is CASSVVPGPSYNEQFF. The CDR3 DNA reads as TGTGCCAGCAGCGTAGTACCGGGGCCCTCCTACAATGAGCAGTTCTTC. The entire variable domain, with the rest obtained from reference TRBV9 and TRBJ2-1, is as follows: DSGVTQTPKHLITATGQRVTLRCSPRSGDLSVYWYQQSLDQGLQFLIQYYNGEERAKGNILERFSAQQFPDLHSELNLSSLELGDSALYFCASSVVPGPSYNEQFFGPGTRLTVL.

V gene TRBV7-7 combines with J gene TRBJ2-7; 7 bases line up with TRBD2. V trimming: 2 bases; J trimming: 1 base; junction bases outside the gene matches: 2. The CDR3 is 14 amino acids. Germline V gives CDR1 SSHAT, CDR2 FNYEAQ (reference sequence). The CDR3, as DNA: TGTGCCAGCAGCTTATACGGGGGGTCCTACGAGCAGTACTTC. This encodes CASSLYGGSYEQYF. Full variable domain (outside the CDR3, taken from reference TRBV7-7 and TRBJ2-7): GAGVSQSPRYKVTKRGQDVTLRCDPISSHATLYWYQQALGQGPEFLTYFNYEAQPDKSGLPSDRFSAERPEGSISTLTIQRTEQRDSAMYRCASSLYGGSYEQYFGPGTRLTVT.

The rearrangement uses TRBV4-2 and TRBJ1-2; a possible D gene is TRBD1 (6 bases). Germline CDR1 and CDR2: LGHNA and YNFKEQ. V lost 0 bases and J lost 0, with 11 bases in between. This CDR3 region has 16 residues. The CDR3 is CASSQDRTVPNYGYTF. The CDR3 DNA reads TGTGCCAGCAGCCAAGATAGGACAGTTCCTAACTATGGCTACACCTTC.

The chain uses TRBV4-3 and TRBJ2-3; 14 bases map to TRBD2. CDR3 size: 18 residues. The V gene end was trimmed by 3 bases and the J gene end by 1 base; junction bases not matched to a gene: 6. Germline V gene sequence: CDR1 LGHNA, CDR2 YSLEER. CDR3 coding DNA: TGCGCCAGCAGCCAGGGGACTAGCGGGGGCCCACGCACAGATACGCAGTATTTT. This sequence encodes CASSQGTSGGPRTDTQYF.

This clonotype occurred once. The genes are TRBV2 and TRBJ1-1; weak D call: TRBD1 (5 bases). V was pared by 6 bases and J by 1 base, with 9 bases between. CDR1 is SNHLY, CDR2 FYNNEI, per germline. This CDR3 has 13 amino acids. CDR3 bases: TGTGCCAGCAGGACGGGGCGGAACACTGAAGCTTTCTTT. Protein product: CASRTGRNTEAFF.

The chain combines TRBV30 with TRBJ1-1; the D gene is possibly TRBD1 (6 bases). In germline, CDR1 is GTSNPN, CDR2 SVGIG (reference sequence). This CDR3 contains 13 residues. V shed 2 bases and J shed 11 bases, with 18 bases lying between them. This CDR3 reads CAWSKGTQRGAFF. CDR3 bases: TGTGCCTGGAGTAAAGGGACCCAAAGGGGGGCTTTCTTT.